The 7 T cell receptor beta chains below all came from one sample that was sequenced in a study of cytomegalovirus exposure and HLA in healthy donors. The PCR had 60 Vbeta and 13 Jbeta primers. Sequencing used immunoSEQ multiplex PCR; TCRdb keeps in-frame clones, though not all of them. The table records approximately 170,000 clones, approximately 75% of them present only once. Sequencing was done on a sample of PBMCs. The receptors here all came from a girl between 10 and 17 years old in good health and CMV-seronegative.

This chain links TRBV5-1 with TRBJ2-2, with a weak D call TRBD2 (5 bases). V shed 4 bases and J shed 3 bases, with 10 bases lying between them. Germline V lookup: CDR1 SGHRS, CDR2 YFSETQ. CDR3 length equals 14 residues. CDR3: CASSEGADTGELFF. The CDR3 DNA reads TGCGCCAGCAGCGAGGGCGCGGACACCGGGGAGCTGTTTTTT.

The V gene is TRBV19, the J gene TRBJ2-3; 7 nucleotides agree with TRBD1. This CDR3 is 15 amino acids long. The germline V gene has CDR1 LNHDA and CDR2 SQIVND (reference sequence). The trim removed 10 bases at V and 5 bases at J, leaving 15 bases unmatched. The CDR3 region has the DNA TGTGCCACCCAGAGTAGGGGGCAGATAGGAGATACGCAGTATTTT. This encodes CATQSRGQIGDTQYF.

The V gene is TRBV2, the J gene TRBJ1-6; 9 bases align to TRBD1. Germline CDR1 is SNHLY and CDR2 is FYNNEI. V lost 2 bases, J lost 10 bases, and 6 bases stayed unmatched. The CDR3 is 15 residues long. CDR3 in amino acids: CASSERGQGGSPLHF. For the CDR3, the DNA is TGTGCCAGCAGTGAACGGGGACAGGGAGGCTCACCCCTCCACTTT.

V usage is TRBV6-1 and J usage is TRBJ2-5; D is unclear. V was cut by 3 bases and J by 5 bases, with 19 bases left in between. This CDR3 comprises 16 residues. CDR1 is MNHNS, CDR2 SASEGT, per germline. CDR3 nucleotides: TGTGCCAGCAGTGAGACTGTAGGCAGTCTTCAGGAGACCCAGTACTTC. It specifies CASSETVGSLQETQYF.

J is TRBJ2-7 and V is TRBV5-1, with 7 bases lining up with TRBD1. The ends lost 6 bases at V and 4 bases at J; junction bases unmatched: 4. The germline V gene has CDR1 SGHRS and CDR2 YFSETQ. The CDR3 has 12 residues. The CDR3 spells CASTGQDYEQYF. The CDR3 DNA follows: TGCGCCAGCACCGGACAGGATTACGAGCAGTACTTC.

This clone has just a few counts. This chain connects TRBV10-2 to TRBJ1-2, with D perhaps matching TRBD1 (5 bases). The germline V gene encodes CDR1 WSHSY and CDR2 SAAADI. The CDR3 consists of 14 residues. V lost 6 bases and J lost 0, with 11 bases in between. CDR3 sequence reads: CASSGGGPNYGYTF. CDR3 nucleotides: TGCGCCAGCAGCGGGGGGGGTCCTAACTATGGCTACACCTTC.

The gene calls are TRBV29-1 and TRBJ1-6; TRBD1 agrees at 7 bases. CDR1 is SQVTM, CDR2 ANQGSEA, per germline. CDR3 size: 13 residues. J gave up 5 bases and V 6 bases, and 4 bases lay outside the gene matches. As DNA, the CDR3 is TGCAGCGTACAGGGGATGGATAATTCACCCCTCCACTTT. Its translation: CSVQGMDNSPLHF.